One and the same sample provided the 23 T cell receptor beta chains below, sequenced in a study of cytotoxic CD8 clonotypes in ibrutinib-treated CLL. The assay was immunoSEQ multiplex PCR, and TCRdb's table has in-frame clones only and misses some. The sample includes approximately 330,000 clones, roughly 85% of them seen just once. The sequencing used PBMCs, collected before ibrutinib treatment. The source of these receptors is a human donor with chronic lymphocytic leukemia.

The sample holds one count of this clone. This chain uses TRBV11-2 with TRBJ2-5; D is perhaps TRBD1 (5 bases). Germline V lookup: CDR1 SGHAT, CDR2 FQNNGV. CDR3 length: 13 amino acids. The V gene lost 6 bases and the J gene lost 1 base, with 9 bases spanning the gap. The CDR3 DNA reads as TGTGCCAGCAGGCGGACAATCCAAGAGACCCAGTACTTC. Its translation: CASRRTIQETQYF.

The rearrangement joins TRBV2 to TRBJ1-5, with D hard to call. The CDR3 runs 15 residues. Trimming removed 1 base at V and 5 bases at J, with 12 bases between. Germline lookup yields CDR1 SNHLY and CDR2 FYNNEI. The CDR3 nucleotides are TGTGCCAGCAGTGAAGGGGAGGAGAGATATCAGCCCCAGCATTTT. It specifies CASSEGEERYQPQHF.

This clone was seen just once. The chain combines TRBV6-1 with TRBJ2-5; D perhaps matches TRBD1 (6 bases). This CDR3 is 12 amino acids long. V shed 4 bases and J shed 4 bases, with 7 bases lying between them. The V gene's germline CDR1 is MNHNS and CDR2 SASEGT. As DNA, the CDR3 is TGTGCCAGCAGTGCCAGGGGAGAGACCCAGTACTTC. This codes for CASSARGETQYF.

CDR3 protein: CASSDVSTDTQYF. The CDR3 nucleotides read TGTGCCAGCAGTGATGTCAGCACAGATACGCAGTATTTT. The gene calls are TRBV2 and TRBJ2-3; no clear D. CDR1 and CDR2 (germline): SNHLY, FYNNEI. Trimming pared 3 bases from V and 0 bases from J, leaving 4 bases between. This CDR3 is built from 13 residues.

The chain couples TRBV25-1 to TRBJ2-1; tentatively, D is TRBD1 (7 bases). Germline V gives CDR1 MGHDK, CDR2 SYGVNS. V lost 0 bases to trimming and J lost 8 bases, with 14 bases between them. The CDR3 is 15 residues long. The CDR3 reads CASSEYRGDSDEQFF. For the CDR3, the DNA is TGTGCCAGCAGTGAATACAGGGGGGATTCTGATGAGCAGTTCTTC.

In nucleotides, the CDR3 is TGTGCCAGCAGGTCAGGGGCCGGCGGGAGATACATTCAGTACTTC. Protein sequence: CASRSGAGGRYIQYF. The chain couples TRBV27 to TRBJ2-4, with D perhaps TRBD2 (7 bases). The CDR3 has 15 amino acids. Trimming took 6 bases from V and 8 from J, leaving 20 bases between them. From germline, CDR1 is MNHEY and CDR2 SMNVEV (reference sequence).

The DNA for the CDR3 is TGTGCCAGCAGCTCCCTCACAGGGACCACTTCGGGGGAGCAGTACTTC. Protein: CASSSLTGTTSGEQYF. The gene calls are TRBV7-2 and TRBJ2-7, with a tentative D call TRBD1 (6 bases). V lost 4 bases and J 7 bases, leaving 23 bases between the germline ends. The CDR3 is 16 amino acids. From germline, CDR1 is SGHTA and CDR2 FQGNSA.

The rearrangement joins TRBV21-1 to TRBJ1-1; the D call in the table, TRBD1, was not verified against the DNA. TRBV21-1 is annotated as a pseudogene. The CDR3 has 13 residues. The DNA of the CDR3 is TGTGCCAGCAGCAAATCAGGGGCCACTGAAGCTTTCTTT. As protein: CASSKSGATEAFF.

In this sample, this clone turned up once. V usage is TRBV6-1 and J usage is TRBJ1-3, with 8 bases fitting TRBD1. There are 16 residues in the CDR3. V was clipped by 2 bases and J by 0 bases; unmatched bases: 3. Germline V CDR1 and CDR2: MNHNS, SASEGT. The CDR3 protein is CASSEYDRGSGNTIYF. CDR3 in DNA: TGTGCCAGCAGTGAATATGACAGGGGCTCTGGAAACACCATATATTTT.

The chain carries TRBV29-1 and TRBJ2-3; D unresolved. The CDR3 runs to 13 residues. Trimming shortened V by 4 bases and J by 4 bases, and 12 bases separated the two germline ends. Germline-derived CDR1 and CDR2 are SQVTM and ANQGSEA. The CDR3 bases are TGCAGCGTTGTTTTGGTGCGCGCAGATACGCAGTATTTT. This gives the protein CSVVLVRADTQYF.

The CDR3 sequence: CASSLLVGYEQYF. DNA for the CDR3: TGTGCCAGCAGCTTATTAGTGGGCTACGAGCAGTACTTC. The V and J genes are TRBV11-2 and TRBJ2-7; no clear D. CDR1 is SGHAT and CDR2 is FQNNGV in the germline V gene. The ends were cut back, 2 bases at V and 3 bases at J, with 8 bases in the middle. The CDR3 consists of 13 residues.

This chain uses TRBV14 with TRBJ2-1, with 11 bases lining up with TRBD2. This CDR3 has 15 residues. The J segment lost 3 bases and the V segment lost 4 bases, leaving 2 bases of the junction unmatched. Germline V gene data show CDR1 as SGHDN and CDR2 as FVKESK. CDR3: CASSPGLAVYNEQFF. The CDR3 DNA follows: TGTGCCAGCAGCCCGGGACTAGCGGTCTACAATGAGCAGTTCTTC.

The V call is TRBV18, the J call TRBJ2-1, with 7 nucleotides matching TRBD2. The CDR3 covers 14 residues. The germline CDR1 and CDR2 sequences are KGHSH and LQKENI. The V gene end was trimmed by 2 bases and the J gene end by 7 bases; junction bases not matched to a gene: 5. The CDR3 region has the DNA TGTGCCAGCTCACCAGGACTAGAGGGGAATGAGCAGTTCTTC. The encoded protein is CASSPGLEGNEQFF.

This chain links TRBV6-1 with TRBJ2-5; D is possibly TRBD2 (5 bases). Trimming stripped 6 bases from V and 4 bases from J, with 12 bases between. The V gene's germline CDR1 is MNHNS and CDR2 SASEGT. The CDR3 is made up of 13 amino acids. The CDR3 protein is CASSWTGRETQYF. The CDR3 nucleotides read TGTGCCAGCAGCTGGACTGGGCGAGAGACCCAGTACTTC.

The chain has TRBV6-1 and TRBJ2-7; the match to TRBD2 covers 9 bases. This CDR3 has 17 residues. The V gene's germline CDR1 is MNHNS and CDR2 SASEGT. Unmatched junction bases numbered 10, after V lost 3 bases and J lost 1 base. Here the CDR3 reads CASSDLWGLAESYEQYF. CDR3 DNA: TGTGCCAGCAGTGATTTATGGGGACTAGCCGAATCCTACGAGCAGTACTTC.

In DNA form, the CDR3 reads TGCGCCAGCAGCTTTTTGGGACCAAACTCAGGCACCATATATTTT. Its protein product is CASSFLGPNSGTIYF. V is TRBV5-1 and J is TRBJ1-3; maybe TRBD1 (5 bases). The CDR3 extends over 15 amino acids. Trimming cost V 2 bases and J 9 bases, with 18 bases left between them. CDR1 and CDR2 (germline): SGHRS, YFSETQ.

The chain combines TRBV18 with TRBJ1-5; D gene uncertain. CDR1 is KGHSH and CDR2 is LQKENI in the germline V gene. Trimming pared 10 bases from V and 7 bases from J, leaving 26 bases between. This CDR3 spans 16 amino acids. CDR3 DNA: TGTGCCACCAAGACTAGGACCGATGTTGGTTCCCAGCCCCAGCATTTT. It translates to CATKTRTDVGSQPQHF.

This chain uses TRBV9 with TRBJ2-2; the D gene is possibly TRBD1 (6 bases). This CDR3 has 14 amino acids. V was pared by 2 bases and J by 7 bases, with 12 bases between. Germline V gene data show CDR1 as SGDLS and CDR2 as YYNGEE. The CDR3 coding sequence is TGTGCCAGCAGCGTCCAGGGGAGTAGCGGGGAGCTGTTTTTT. Amino acid sequence: CASSVQGSSGELFF. Combining the CDR3 with reference TRBV9 and TRBJ2-2 gives the whole variable domain DSGVTQTPKHLITATGQRVTLRCSPRSGDLSVYWYQQSLDQGLQFLIQYYNGEERAKGNILERFSAQQFPDLHSELNLSSLELGDSALYFCASSVQGSSGELFFGEGSRLTVL.

This chain links TRBV5-6 with TRBJ2-5; D not resolved. V lost 3 bases and J lost 0, with 12 bases in between. Germline-derived CDR1 and CDR2 are SGHDT and YYEEEE. There are 15 residues in the CDR3. In DNA form, the CDR3 reads TGTGCCAGCAGCTCAAACAACCCCGACCAAGAGACCCAGTACTTC. Its translation is CASSSNNPDQETQYF.

Here the CDR3 DNA reads TGTGCCAGCAGCAGCCTGCTTGGCGGGAGGGCCATAGAGCAGTTCTTC. Protein product: CASSSLLGGRAIEQFF. J is TRBJ2-1 and V is TRBV7-8, with 9 bases identical to TRBD2. This CDR3 contains 16 residues. The V segment lost 5 bases and the J segment 10 bases; nucleotides outside the gene matches: 15. Looked up from germline, CDR1 is SGHVS and CDR2 is FQNEAQ.

V usage is TRBV5-8 and J usage is TRBJ2-1; no clear D gene. The germline V gene has CDR1 SGHTS and CDR2 YDEGEE. This CDR3 spans 8 amino acids. Trimming removed 4 bases from V and 15 bases from J, with 5 bases in between. This CDR3 reads CASSARFF. In DNA form, the CDR3 reads TGTGCCAGCAGCGCCCGGTTCTTC.

This chain connects TRBV30 to TRBJ2-5; no clear D. Trimming removed 4 bases at V and 0 bases at J, with 3 bases between. CDR1 GTSNPN and CDR2 SVGIG come from the germline V gene (reference sequence). The CDR3 runs 11 residues. Here the CDR3 reads CAWTNQETQYF. The CDR3 DNA reads TGTGCCTGGACTAACCAAGAGACCCAGTACTTC.

CDR3 bases: TGTGCCAGCAGCTTGGAAGGGATTAACTATGGCTACACCTTC. Its protein product is CASSLEGINYGYTF. The chain is built from TRBV5-5 and TRBJ1-2; D is ambiguous. The germline CDR1 and CDR2 sequences are SGHKS and YYEKEE (reference sequence). The CDR3 is made up of 14 amino acids. The V end was cut by 0 bases, the J end by 1 base, with 7 bases between.